The 6 T cell receptor beta chains below come from one sample, sequenced in a study of cytomegalovirus exposure and HLA in healthy donors. The data were produced by immunoSEQ multiplex PCR, yet TCRdb's version contains in-frame clones alone and is incomplete. The table has approximately 230,000 clones, roughly nine tenths seen once. The source material was PBMCs. The source is a man younger than 30 in good health and CMV-seropositive.

The chain uses TRBV27 and TRBJ2-7, with 9 bases identical to TRBD2. J was trimmed by 3 bases and V by 5 bases; bases with no gene match: 8. CDR3 size: 15 residues. Germline V CDR1 and CDR2: MNHEY, SMNVEV (reference sequence). The DNA for the CDR3 is TGTGCCAGCAGTGTCCCGGGACTAGCAGGCTACGAGCAGTACTTC. As protein: CASSVPGLAGYEQYF.

This clone has at least ten counts. Other DNA sequences from this sample encode an identical CDR3 as well. CDR3 sequence reads: CASSLGQGAYNEQFF. The CDR3 coding sequence is TGCGCCAGCAGCTTGGGACAGGGGGCGTATAATGAGCAGTTCTTC. The chain joins TRBV5-1 to TRBJ2-1, with TRBD1 matching over 10 bases. The CDR3 has 15 amino acids. V lost 0 bases to trimming and J lost 7 bases; unmatched junction nucleotides: 4. Germline-derived CDR1 and CDR2 are SGHRS and YFSETQ.

The chain carries TRBV4-2 and TRBJ2-3, with TRBD2 matching 9 bases. From germline, CDR1 is LGHNA and CDR2 YNFKEQ. V was pared by 1 base and J by 2 bases, with 4 bases of the junction left unmatched. There are 16 residues in the CDR3. The CDR3 loop is CASSQAPSGITDTQYF. CDR3 bases: TGTGCCAGCAGCCAAGCGCCTAGCGGGATCACAGATACGCAGTATTTT.

The V call is TRBV4-1, the J call TRBJ2-5; 10 bases match TRBD2. The CDR3 is 16 amino acids. Looked up from germline, CDR1 is MGHRA and CDR2 is YSYEKL. V shed 4 bases, J shed 2 bases, and the junction held 7 bases outside the gene matches. This CDR3 is CASSRAVAGGQETQYF. Written as DNA, the CDR3 is TGCGCCAGCAGCCGAGCGGTAGCGGGAGGACAAGAGACCCAGTACTTC.

V is TRBV4-2 and J is TRBJ2-7; 12 bases fit TRBD2. The length of the CDR3 is 16 residues. With 1 base clipped from V and 12 bases from J, the junction kept 13 bases outside the gene matches. Looked up from germline, CDR1 is LGHNA and CDR2 is YNFKEQ. The CDR3 bases are TGTGCCAGCAGCCAAGCCGCGGCTAGCGGGAGGGCCATTCTGTACTTC. Protein sequence: CASSQAAASGRAILYF.

This rearrangement joins TRBV7-6 to TRBJ2-2; 9 bases align to TRBD1. Trimming cost V 2 bases and J 5 bases; bases outside gene matches: 3. CDR3 size: 15 residues. The germline V gene has CDR1 SGHVS and CDR2 FNYEAQ. This chain's CDR3 is CASSLRQGDTGELFF. CDR3 DNA: TGTGCCAGCAGCTTAAGACAGGGGGATACCGGGGAGCTGTTTTTT.